Described below is a single T cell receptor (beta chain) sequence and its context. Antigen: not known. The CDR3 is 15 amino acids. V shed 7 bases, J shed 1 base, and the junction held 9 bases outside the gene matches. From germline, CDR1 is MNHEY and CDR2 SMNVEV (reference sequence). Primers for the PCR totalled 60 Vbeta and 13 Jbeta. TCRdb keeps only in-frame clones here, not all; method: immunoSEQ multiplex PCR. This sample has approximately 160,000 clones, with over 70% found just once. The data originate from a study of cytomegalovirus exposure and HLA in healthy donors. Study observations and caveats: It was only CMV serostatus that was available as immune exposure information. Prior analysis indicated that the majority of TCR beta V segments exhibited productivity approximately 90% or approximately 30% of the time.

The rearrangement uses TRBV27 and TRBJ1-2, with 7 bases aligning to TRBD1. The sample was PBMCs. This TCR was sampled from a woman younger than 45 in good health and CMV-seropositive. The CDR3 DNA reads as TGTGCCAGCAAAACCCGGGACAGTGTTAACTATGGCTACACCTTC. Protein: CASKTRDSVNYGYTF.